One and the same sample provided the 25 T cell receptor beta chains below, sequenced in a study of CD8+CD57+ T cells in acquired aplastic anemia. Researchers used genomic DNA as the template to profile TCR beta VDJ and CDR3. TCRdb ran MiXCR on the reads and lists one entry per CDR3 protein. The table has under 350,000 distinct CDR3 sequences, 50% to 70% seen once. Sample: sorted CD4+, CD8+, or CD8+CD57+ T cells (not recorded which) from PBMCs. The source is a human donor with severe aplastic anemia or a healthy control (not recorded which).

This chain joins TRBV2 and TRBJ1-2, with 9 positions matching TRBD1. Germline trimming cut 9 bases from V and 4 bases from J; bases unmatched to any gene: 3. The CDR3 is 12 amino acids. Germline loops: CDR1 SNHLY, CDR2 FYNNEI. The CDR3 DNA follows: TGTGCCAGGTCGGGACAGGGCTATGGCTACACCTTC. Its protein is CARSGQGYGYTF.

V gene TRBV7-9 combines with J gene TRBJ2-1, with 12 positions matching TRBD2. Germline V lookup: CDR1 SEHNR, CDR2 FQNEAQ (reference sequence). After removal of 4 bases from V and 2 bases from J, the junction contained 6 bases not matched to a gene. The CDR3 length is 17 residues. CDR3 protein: CASSSGLAGSTYNEQFF. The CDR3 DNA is TGTGCCAGCAGCTCAGGACTAGCGGGGAGTACCTACAATGAGCAGTTCTTC. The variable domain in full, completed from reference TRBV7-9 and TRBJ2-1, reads DTGVSQNPRHKITKRGQNVTFRCDPISEHNRLYWYRQTLGQGPEFLTYFQNEAQLEKSRLLSDRFSAERPKGSFSTLEIQRTEQGDSAMYLCASSSGLAGSTYNEQFFGPGTRLTVL.

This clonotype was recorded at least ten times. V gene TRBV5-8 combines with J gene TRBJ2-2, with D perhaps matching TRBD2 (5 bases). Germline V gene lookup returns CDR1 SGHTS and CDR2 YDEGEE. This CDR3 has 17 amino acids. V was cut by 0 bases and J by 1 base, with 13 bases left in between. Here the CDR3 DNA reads TGTGCCAGCAGCTTGGGTGAAACAGCGGTGAACACCGGGGAGCTGTTTTTT. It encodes CASSLGETAVNTGELFF.

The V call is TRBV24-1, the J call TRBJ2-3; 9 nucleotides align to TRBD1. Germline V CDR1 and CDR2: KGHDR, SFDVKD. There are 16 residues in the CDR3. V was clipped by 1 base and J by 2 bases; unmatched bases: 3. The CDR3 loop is CATSDLQGAATDTQYF. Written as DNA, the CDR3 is TGTGCCACCAGTGATTTACAGGGGGCTGCCACAGATACGCAGTATTTT.

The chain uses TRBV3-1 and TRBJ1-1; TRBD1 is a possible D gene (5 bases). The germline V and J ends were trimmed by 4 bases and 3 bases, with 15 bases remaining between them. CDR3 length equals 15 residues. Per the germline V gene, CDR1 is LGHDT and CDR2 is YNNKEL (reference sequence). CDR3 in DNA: TGTGCCAGCAGCCGGACCGTCGGGGGGGACACTGAAGCTTTCTTT. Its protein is CASSRTVGGDTEAFF.

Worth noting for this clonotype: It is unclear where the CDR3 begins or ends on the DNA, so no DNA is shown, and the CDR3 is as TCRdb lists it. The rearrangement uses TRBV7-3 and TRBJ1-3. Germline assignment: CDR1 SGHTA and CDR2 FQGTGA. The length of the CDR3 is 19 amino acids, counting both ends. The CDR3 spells CASSLGIGEAFFGQGTIYF.

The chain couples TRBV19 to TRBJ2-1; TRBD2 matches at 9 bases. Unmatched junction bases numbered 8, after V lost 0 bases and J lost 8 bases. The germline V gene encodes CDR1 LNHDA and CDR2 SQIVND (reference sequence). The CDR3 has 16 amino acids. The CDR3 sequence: CASSIDGLASKYEQFF. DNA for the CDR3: TGTGCCAGTAGTATAGATGGACTAGCGTCGAAGTATGAGCAGTTCTTC.

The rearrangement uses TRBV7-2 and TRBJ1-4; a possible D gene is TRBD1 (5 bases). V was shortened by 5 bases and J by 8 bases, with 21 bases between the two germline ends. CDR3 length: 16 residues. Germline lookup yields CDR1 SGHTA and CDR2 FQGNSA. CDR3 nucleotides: TGTGCCAGCAGCCCCGTATCGTCAGGGATGGGAGAAAAACTGTTTTTT. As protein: CASSPVSSGMGEKLFF.

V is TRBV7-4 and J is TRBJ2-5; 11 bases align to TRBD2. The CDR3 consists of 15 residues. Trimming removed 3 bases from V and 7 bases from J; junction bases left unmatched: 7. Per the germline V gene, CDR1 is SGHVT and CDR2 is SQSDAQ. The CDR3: CASSLGLAAKGTQYF. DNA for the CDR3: TGTGCCAGCAGCTTGGGACTAGCGGCAAAAGGGACCCAGTACTTC.

CDR3 nucleotides: TGTGCCAGCAGCTACCCGGAAGCTGGAAACACCATATATTTT. It translates to CASSYPEAGNTIYF. The V and J genes are TRBV7-9 and TRBJ1-3; D remains unclear. Germline CDR1 and CDR2: SEHNR and FQNEAQ (reference sequence). Between the trimmed V and J ends, which lost 4 bases and 2 bases, there was a span of 9 bases. CDR3 size: 14 residues.

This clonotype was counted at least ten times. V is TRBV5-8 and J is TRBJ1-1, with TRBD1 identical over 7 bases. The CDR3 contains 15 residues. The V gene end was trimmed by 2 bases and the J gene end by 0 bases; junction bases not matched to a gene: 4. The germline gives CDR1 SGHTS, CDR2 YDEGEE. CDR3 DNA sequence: TGTGCCAGCAGCTTTGAGGGGGCAGTGAACACTGAAGCTTTCTTT. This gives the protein CASSFEGAVNTEAFF.

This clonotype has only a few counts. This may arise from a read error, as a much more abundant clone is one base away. The CDR3 bases are TGTGCCAGCGGTTACTTTTCGGGTAGGACAGGGATATCCTACGAGCAGTACTTC. Residues: CASGYFSGRTGISYEQYF. The rearrangement uses TRBV6-2 or TRBV6-3 and TRBJ2-7; TRBD1 matches at 8 bases. CDR1 MNHEY and CDR2 SVGEGT come from the germline V gene. The CDR3 has 18 residues.

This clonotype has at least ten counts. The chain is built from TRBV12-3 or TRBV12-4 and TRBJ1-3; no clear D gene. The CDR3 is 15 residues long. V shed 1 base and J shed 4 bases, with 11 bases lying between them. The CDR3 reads CASSLGSAWGNTIYF. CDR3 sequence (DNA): TGTGCCAGCAGTTTAGGGTCTGCGTGGGGAAACACCATATATTTT.

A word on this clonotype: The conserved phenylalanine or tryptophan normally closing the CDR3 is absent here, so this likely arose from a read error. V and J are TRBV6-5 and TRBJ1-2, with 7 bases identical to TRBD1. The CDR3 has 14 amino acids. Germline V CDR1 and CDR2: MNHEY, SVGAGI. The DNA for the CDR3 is TGTGCCAACAGTTACTCGACAGGGAGCTATGGCTACACCTCC. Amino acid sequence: CANSYSTGSYGYTS.

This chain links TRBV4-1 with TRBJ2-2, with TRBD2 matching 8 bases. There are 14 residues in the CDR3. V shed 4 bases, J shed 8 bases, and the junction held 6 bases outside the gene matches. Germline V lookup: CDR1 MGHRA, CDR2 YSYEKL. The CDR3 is CASSPDGGVGELFF. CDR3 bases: TGCGCCAGCAGCCCCGACGGGGGGGTAGGGGAGCTGTTTTTT.

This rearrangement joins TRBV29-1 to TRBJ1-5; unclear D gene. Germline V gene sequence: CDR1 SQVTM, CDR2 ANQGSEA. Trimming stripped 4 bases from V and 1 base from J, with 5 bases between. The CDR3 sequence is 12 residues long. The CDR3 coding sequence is TGCAGCGTTGGGTGGAGCAATCAGCCCCAGCATTTT. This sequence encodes CSVGWSNQPQHF.

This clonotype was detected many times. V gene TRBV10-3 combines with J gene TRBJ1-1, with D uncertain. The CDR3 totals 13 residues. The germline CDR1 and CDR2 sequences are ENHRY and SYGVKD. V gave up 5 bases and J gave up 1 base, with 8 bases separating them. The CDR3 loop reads CAISQTSNTEAFF. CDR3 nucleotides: TGTGCCATCAGTCAGACCTCGAACACTGAAGCTTTCTTT.

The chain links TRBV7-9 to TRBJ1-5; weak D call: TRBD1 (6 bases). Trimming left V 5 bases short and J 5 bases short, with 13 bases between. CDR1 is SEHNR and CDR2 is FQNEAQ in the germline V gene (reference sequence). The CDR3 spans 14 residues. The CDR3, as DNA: TGTGCCAGCAGCGAGGGGGGGGCTTATCAGCCCCAGCATTTT. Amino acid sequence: CASSEGGAYQPQHF.

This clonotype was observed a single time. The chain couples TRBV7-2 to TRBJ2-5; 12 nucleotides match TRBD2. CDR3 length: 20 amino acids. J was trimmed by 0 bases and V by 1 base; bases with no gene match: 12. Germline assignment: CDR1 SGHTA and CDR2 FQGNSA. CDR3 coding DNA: TGTGCCAGCAGCTTAGGTCGCCGACTAGCGGGGGTACTATACCAAGAGACCCAGTACTTC. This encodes CASSLGRRLAGVLYQETQYF.

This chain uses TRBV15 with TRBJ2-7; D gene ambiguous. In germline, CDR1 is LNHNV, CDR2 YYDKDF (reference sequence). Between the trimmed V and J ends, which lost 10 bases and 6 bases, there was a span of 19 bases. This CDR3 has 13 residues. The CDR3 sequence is CASSGDRTLEQYF. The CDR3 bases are TGTGCCAGCAGTGGGGATAGGACCCTCGAGCAGTACTTC.

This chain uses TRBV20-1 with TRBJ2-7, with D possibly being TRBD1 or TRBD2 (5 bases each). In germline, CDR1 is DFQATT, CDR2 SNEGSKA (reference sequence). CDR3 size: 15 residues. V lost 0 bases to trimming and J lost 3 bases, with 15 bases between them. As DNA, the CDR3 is TGCAGTGCTAGAGAAACCGGGACGGCTTTCTACGAGCAGTACTTC. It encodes CSARETGTAFYEQYF.

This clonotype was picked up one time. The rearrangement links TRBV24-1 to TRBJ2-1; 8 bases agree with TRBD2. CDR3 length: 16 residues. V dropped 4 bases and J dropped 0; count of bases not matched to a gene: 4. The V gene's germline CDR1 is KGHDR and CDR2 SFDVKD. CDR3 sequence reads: CATSDARGASYNEQFF. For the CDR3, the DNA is TGTGCCACCAGTGACGCGCGGGGGGCCTCCTACAATGAGCAGTTCTTC.

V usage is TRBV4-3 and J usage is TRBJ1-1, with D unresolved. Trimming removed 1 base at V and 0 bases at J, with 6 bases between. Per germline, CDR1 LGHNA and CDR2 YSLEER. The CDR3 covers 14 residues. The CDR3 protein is CASSQALMNTEAFF. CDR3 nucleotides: TGCGCCAGCAGCCAAGCCTTAATGAACACTGAAGCTTTCTTT.

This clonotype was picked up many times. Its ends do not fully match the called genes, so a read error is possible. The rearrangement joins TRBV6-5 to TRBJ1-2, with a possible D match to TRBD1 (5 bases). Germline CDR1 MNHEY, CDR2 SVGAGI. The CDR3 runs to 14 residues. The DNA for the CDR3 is TGTGCCAGCAGTTACGTTGCAGGGCGATCTGGCAACACCTTC. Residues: CASSYVAGRSGNTF.

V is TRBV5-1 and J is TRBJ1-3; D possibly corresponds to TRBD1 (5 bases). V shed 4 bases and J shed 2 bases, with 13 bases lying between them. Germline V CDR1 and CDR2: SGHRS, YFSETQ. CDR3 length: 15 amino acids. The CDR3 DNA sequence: TGCGCCAGCAGCGGCGTGCGGGGGACTGGAAACACCATATATTTT. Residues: CASSGVRGTGNTIYF.